This TCR beta chain derives from a study of T cells in Graves' hyperthyroidism and ophthalmopathy (dated by TCRdb to about 2019). With respect to the entire study: Peripheral blood was sampled at the time of initial diagnosis, prior to any treatment. To identify TCR V-J signatures that set the groups apart, the researchers used a discovery cohort of 100 patients, made up of 40 to 45 with Graves' ophthalmopathy and 57 with stable Graves' hyperthyroidism. Prospective prediction of ophthalmopathy was tested in an independent validation cohort of about 19 hyperthyroidism patients and 15 to 17 patients who later progressed to ophthalmopathy. The approximately 100 discovery patients were randomly split 7:3 into training and test sets. In more than 5 Graves' hyperthyroidism patients, the study also compared T-cell repertoires from thyroid tissue with T-cell repertoires from blood. After sampling, hyperthyroidism patients received methimazole starting at 30 mg daily, and ophthalmopathy patients received high-dose intravenous methylprednisolone. According to the paper, TCR Vbeta CDR3 sequencing was carried out on approximately 140 peripheral blood samples, which came from under 50 ophthalmopathy, around 74 hyperthyroidism and roughly 17 progressor patients. General study outcomes and caveats: Blood samples also contained most of the expanded thyroid clonotypes (frequency above 0.001), which suggests that blood repertoires may reflect thyroid immune responses. No statistical method was used to fix the sample size in advance, and group allocation was not hidden from the investigators. A 13 V-J signature model separated ophthalmopathy from stable hyperthyroidism, with roughly 88% sensitivity and about 81% specificity in cross-validation and 80%/75% in testing. In validation, the model predicted progression to ophthalmopathy a median of roughly 6.5 months before onset, with over 60% sensitivity and just under 75% specificity.

Concerning this clonotype: No antigen is known for it. No base qualities exist here, and no much larger clone lies one base off it.

Amplification of TCR beta CDR3 regions was carried out from RNA transcripts. The first round of RT-PCR for the TCR CDR3 was performed with the HTBI primer set and the Qiagen OneStep RT-PCR kit. A second multiplex PCR round built the libraries, followed by size selection and purification. Paired-end sequencing of the libraries was performed with 100 bp reads on an Illumina HiSeq2000. Concerning the study's data processing: SOAPnuke was used to process the raw data, removing reads that contained adapters or uncalled bases, had a mean Phred below 15, or lacked an exact match to the constant primer or identifier. High-quality paired reads were merged with COPE v1.2.5, and unique nucleotide sequences were defined as clonotypes. Clonotypes were aligned to IMGT TRBV, TRBD and TRBJ reference segments using MiTCR v1.1. Only V-J combinations with frequency above 0.0001, covering approximately 99% of repertoires, were analysed. A TCS score was defined as the ratio of F50 (clonal expansion) to E x V (chaos), with BLOSUM62-based TCRdist applied between CDR3 peptides within each V-J. Welch's t-statistics and random forest reduced around 520 V-J features to roughly 13, which were used in a naive Bayes classifier (R e1071). TCRdb reanalyzed the raw reads on its own, using fastp at Q25 for trimming and MiXCR for clone calling, and kept in-frame beta chains. A single entry per CDR3 protein holds the most common genes and DNA from its merged rows. V and J calls and clone size were set by TCRdb, not the authors. The sample table contains about 580,000 distinct CDR3 sequences; only one count was recorded for approximately 15% of them. The ten largest clonotypes hold roughly 5.5% of the sample.

The CDR3 runs 13 amino acids, cysteine and phenylalanine included. Kept here is only the CDR3 DNA, which spans 39 bases and is read in frame from base 1. Between the V and J ends, shortened by 4 bases and 5 bases respectively, the junction contains 12 bases. The germline V gene encodes CDR1 MGHRA and CDR2 YSYEKL. Hyperthyroidism patients were newly diagnosed, with disease duration under 2 months, and aged 18 to 65 years. Exclusion was applied to patients with uncontrolled infections, other autoimmune diseases, pregnancy or lactation. Clinical symptoms, serum thyroxine and TRAb, thyroid ultrasound, and orbital computed tomography formed the basis for the diagnoses. Blood from progressor patients was drawn when they were first diagnosed with hyperthyroidism, before any ophthalmopathy symptoms appeared. PBMCs were separated from approximately 9.9 ml of fresh peripheral blood using Ficoll-Paque density gradient centrifugation. Progressor patients were initially diagnosed with Graves' hyperthyroidism and developed ophthalmopathy during follow-up. Total RNA was extracted using Trizol reagent, and RNA quality was assessed on an Agilent 2100 Bioanalyzer.

The sequence links TRBV4-1 to TRBJ2-7; the D segment may tentatively be TRBD1 or TRBD2, each giving 6 matched bases. The clonotype comes from a woman aged 25 to 39 with Graves' hyperthyroidism that later progressed to Graves' ophthalmopathy. The sequenced material came from blood. The nucleotides read TGCGCCAGCAGCCCCGGGGGCACGGACGAGCAGTACTTC. Its translation reads: CASSPGGTDEQYF.